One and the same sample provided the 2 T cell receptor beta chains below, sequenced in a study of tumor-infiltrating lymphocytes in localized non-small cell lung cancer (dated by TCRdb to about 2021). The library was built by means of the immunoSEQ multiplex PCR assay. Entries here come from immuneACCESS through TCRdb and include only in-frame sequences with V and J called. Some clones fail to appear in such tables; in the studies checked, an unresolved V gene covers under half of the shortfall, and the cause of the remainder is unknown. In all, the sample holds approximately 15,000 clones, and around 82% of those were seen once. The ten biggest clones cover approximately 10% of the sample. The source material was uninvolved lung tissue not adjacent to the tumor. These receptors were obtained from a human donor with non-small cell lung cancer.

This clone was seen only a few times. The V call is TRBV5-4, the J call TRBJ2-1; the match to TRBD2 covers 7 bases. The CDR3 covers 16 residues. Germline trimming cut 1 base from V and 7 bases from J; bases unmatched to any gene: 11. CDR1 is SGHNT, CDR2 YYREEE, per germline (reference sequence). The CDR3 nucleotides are TGTGCCAGCAGCTTGAGTCGGGGGAGGGCCGGGAATGAGCAGTTCTTC. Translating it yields CASSLSRGRAGNEQFF. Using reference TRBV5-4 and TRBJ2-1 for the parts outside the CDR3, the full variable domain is ETGVTQSPTHLIKTRGQQVTLRCSSQSGHNTVSWYQQALGQGPQFIFQYYREEENGRGNFPPRFSGLQFPNYSSELNVNALELDDSALYLCASSLSRGRAGNEQFFGPGTRLTVL.

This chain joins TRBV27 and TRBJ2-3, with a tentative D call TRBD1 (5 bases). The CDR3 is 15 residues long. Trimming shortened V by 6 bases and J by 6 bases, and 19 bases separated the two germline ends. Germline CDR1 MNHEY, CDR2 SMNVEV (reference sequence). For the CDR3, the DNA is TGTGCCAGCAGGACGAGCCGATTACCAGGGGATACGCAGTATTTT. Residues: CASRTSRLPGDTQYF.